Below are 3 T cell receptor beta chains sequenced from a single sample in a study of blood T cell repertoires in COVID-19. Only in-frame clones appear in the TCRdb table, and some are missing; sequencing was by immunoSEQ multiplex PCR. The sample yields about 200,000 clones, 70% to 85% seen once. The specimen was peripheral blood. The receptors originated from a human donor in a cohort sampled during active COVID-19.

Here the CDR3 reads CASSLDSGPSNYGYTF. The CDR3 nucleotides are TGTGCCAGCAGCTTAGATAGCGGACCGTCAAACTATGGCTACACCTTC. The J gene is TRBJ1-2, the V gene TRBV7-2; no clear D gene. V was shortened by 1 base and J by 2 bases, with 14 bases between the two germline ends. This CDR3 region has 16 residues. From germline, CDR1 is SGHTA and CDR2 FQGNSA. Looking up the rest from reference TRBV7-2 and TRBJ1-2 gives the full variable domain: GAGVSQSPSNKVTEKGKDVELRCDPISGHTALYWYRQSLGQGLEFLIYFQGNSAPDKSGLPSDRFSAERTGGSVSTLTIQRTQQEDSAVYLCASSLDSGPSNYGYTFGSGTRLTVV.

V usage is TRBV12-3 or TRBV12-4 and J usage is TRBJ2-7, with D tentatively TRBD1 (6 bases). This CDR3 has 13 residues. V dropped 2 bases and J dropped 12 bases, with 17 bases sitting between them. The CDR3 here is CASSLNGQKFPYF. CDR3 coding DNA: TGTGCCAGCAGTTTAAATGGACAGAAGTTCCCGTACTTC.

V is TRBV14 and J is TRBJ2-1, with unresolved D. The ends were cut back, 0 bases at V and 0 bases at J, with 6 bases in the middle. CDR3 length: 15 amino acids. Germline assignment: CDR1 SGHDN and CDR2 FVKESK. The CDR3 region has the DNA TGTGCCAGCAGCCAAGAATGGAGCTCCTACAATGAGCAGTTCTTC. This codes for CASSQEWSSYNEQFF. Full variable domain (outside the CDR3, taken from reference TRBV14 and TRBJ2-1): EAGVTQFPSHSVIEKGQTVTLRCDPISGHDNLYWYRRVMGKEIKFLLHFVKESKQDESGMPNNRFLAERTGGTYSTLKVQPAELEDSGVYFCASSQEWSSYNEQFFGPGTRLTVL.